The clone carrying this T cell receptor beta chain was found a few times. What it binds is unknown. The data were obtained in a study of OX40 agonist ivuxolimab in advanced cancers. Study overall: Dose-escalation cases comprised hepatocellular carcinoma, melanoma, renal cell or head and neck cancer. The group had a mean age of roughly 56 years, ranged from roughly 23 to 90, and was 80% to 90% male.

Overall study results and limits: The antigen specificity of the peripheral T cells (those that were expanded) was not determined. CD8+ T cells were the subset that, on average, had more expanded clones than CD4+.

This table comes from immunoSEQ multiplex PCR, and its TCRdb copy is limited to in-frame clones, with some not included. This table holds 65,000 to 90,000 clones, roughly nine tenths found once. Germline V gene sequence: CDR1 SGHTA, CDR2 FQGNSA. The germline V and J ends were trimmed by 1 base and 14 bases, with 9 bases remaining between them. CDR3 length: 11 amino acids. The TCR comes from an adult with an advanced solid tumor such as melanoma, head and neck, liver or kidney cancer. V is TRBV7-2 and J is TRBJ1-3; D remains unclear. The starting material was CD4+ or CD8+ T cells sorted from blood, obtained in a trial of the OX40 agonist ivuxolimab. This CDR3 reads CASSLDRAVYF. CDR3 nucleotide sequence: TGTGCCAGCAGCTTAGATCGAGCGGTATATTTT.